Below, 28 T cell receptor beta chains from the same sample are listed, as sequenced in a study of T cell changes during pregnancy in multiple sclerosis (dated by TCRdb to between 2019 and 2020). Receptors were amplified or captured by the immunoSEQ multiplex PCR assay. Drawn from immuneACCESS, this table holds only the in-frame rearrangements with V and J called that TCRdb kept. Clones are partly lost; checked studies trace under half to an unresolved V gene and leave the rest unexplained. Here the sample has 50,000 to 75,000 clones; more than 90% occur a single time. The top ten constitute 3.3% of the sample. The sequencing here drew on peripheral blood, taken in the first trimester of pregnancy. Receptors originate from a female donor in good health, enrolled as a control in a pregnancy study.

J is TRBJ1-2 and V is TRBV5-5; D gene ambiguous. Trimming shortened V by 0 bases and J by 0 bases, and 3 bases separated the two germline ends. CDR3 size: 13 residues. Germline V gene sequence: CDR1 SGHKS, CDR2 YYEKEE (reference sequence). Here the CDR3 reads CASSLDTNYGYTF. DNA for the CDR3: TGTGCCAGCAGCTTGGACACTAACTATGGCTACACCTTC.

The CDR3 nucleotides read TGTGCCAGCAGTTACGCGACAGGGGGCCCCGGGGAGCTGTTTTTT. As protein: CASSYATGGPGELFF. The chain recombines TRBV6-5 with TRBJ2-2, with 10 bases identical to TRBD1. Germline V gene lookup returns CDR1 MNHEY and CDR2 SVGAGI. Trimming cost V 2 bases and J 6 bases; bases outside gene matches: 3. The CDR3 length is 15 residues.

The chain has TRBV7-2 and TRBJ2-3; TRBD1 agrees at 9 bases. Germline-derived CDR1 and CDR2 are SGHTA and FQGNSA. Trimming took 3 bases from V and 1 from J; bases not matched to a gene: 2. The length of the CDR3 is 15 residues. The CDR3 spells CASSFRTGGTDTQYF. CDR3 DNA: TGTGCCAGCAGCTTTCGGACAGGGGGCACAGATACGCAGTATTTT.

The J gene is TRBJ1-1, the V gene TRBV15, with TRBD1 identical over 8 bases. CDR1 and CDR2 from the germline V gene are LNHNV and YYDKDF (reference sequence). The ends lost 5 bases at V and 4 bases at J; junction bases unmatched: 3. The CDR3 contains 13 residues. The CDR3 reads CATSEQGGTEAFF. The DNA of the CDR3 is TGTGCCACCAGCGAACAGGGGGGCACTGAAGCTTTCTTT.

The genes are TRBV4-1 and TRBJ2-1, with TRBD1 matching 7 bases. The CDR3 length is 14 residues. Trimming took 6 bases from V and 5 from J; bases not matched to a gene: 7. Germline lookup yields CDR1 MGHRA and CDR2 YSYEKL. For the CDR3, the DNA is TGCGCCAGCAGTCAGCCCGGGACAGACAATGAGCAGTTCTTC. Translation gives CASSQPGTDNEQFF.

Worth noting for this clone: Other DNA sequences within the sample encode an identical CDR3. The V gene is TRBV19, the J gene TRBJ1-1, with 7 bases identical to TRBD1. The CDR3 totals 13 residues. After removal of 6 bases from V and 5 bases from J, the junction contained 6 bases not matched to a gene. CDR1 and CDR2 from the germline V gene are LNHDA and SQIVND (reference sequence). The DNA for the CDR3 is TGTGCCAGTAGCCCTACAGGGGAGACTGAAGCTTTCTTT. Translating it yields CASSPTGETEAFF.

V is TRBV7-8 and J is TRBJ2-7, with a weak D call TRBD2 (6 bases). The V gene's germline CDR1 is SGHVS and CDR2 FQNEAQ. The CDR3 sequence is 15 residues long. V was cut by 0 bases and J by 9 bases, with 18 bases left in between. The CDR3 bases are TGTGCCAGCAGCTTAGCAGAACAGCACGGTAGCGGGCAGTACTTC. Translation gives CASSLAEQHGSGQYF. The whole variable domain, remainder taken from reference TRBV7-8 and TRBJ2-7, is GAGVSQSPRYKVAKRGQDVALRCDPISGHVSLFWYQQALGQGPEFLTYFQNEAQLDKSGLPSDRFFAERPEGSVSTLKIQRTQQEDSAVYLCASSLAEQHGSGQYFGPGTRLTVT.

This chain connects TRBV5-4 to TRBJ2-1; the match to TRBD2 covers 16 bases. Germline loops: CDR1 SGHNT, CDR2 YYREEE (reference sequence). The V segment lost 5 bases and the J segment 8 bases; nucleotides outside the gene matches: 1. The CDR3 spans 14 residues. CDR3 region: CASSGTSGRDEQFF. The DNA of the CDR3 is TGTGCCAGCAGTGGGACTAGCGGGAGGGATGAGCAGTTCTTC.

This chain links TRBV7-3 with TRBJ1-2; D perhaps matches TRBD1 (5 bases). CDR3 length: 13 residues. The germline gives CDR1 SGHTA, CDR2 FQGTGA. The V gene lost 6 bases and the J gene lost 6 bases, with 14 bases spanning the gap. This CDR3 is CASSWQGGDGYTF. Written as DNA, the CDR3 is TGTGCCAGCAGTTGGCAGGGAGGGGATGGCTACACCTTC.

V and J are TRBV11-3 and TRBJ2-5, with 7 bases identical to TRBD2. This CDR3 comprises 14 residues. Trimming cost V 5 bases and J 2 bases; bases outside gene matches: 5. Germline CDR1 SGHNT, CDR2 YENEEA. The CDR3 sequence is CASSVGRLQETQYF. CDR3 sequence (DNA): TGTGCCAGCAGCGTCGGGAGGCTTCAAGAGACCCAGTACTTC. Full variable domain (missing parts from reference TRBV11-3 and TRBJ2-5): EAGVVQSPRYKIIEKKQPVAFWCNPISGHNTLYWYLQNLGQGPELLIRYENEEAVDDSQLPKDRFSAERLKGVDSTLKIQPAELGDSAVYLCASSVGRLQETQYFGPGTRLLVL.

The J gene is TRBJ2-1, the V gene TRBV12-5, with D perhaps matching TRBD1 (6 bases). The ends were cut back, 4 bases at V and 11 bases at J, with 15 bases in the middle. From germline, CDR1 is LGHNT and CDR2 FRNRAP. CDR3 length: 13 residues. The CDR3 here is CASGSLSGGQQFF. The CDR3 coding sequence is TGTGCTAGTGGTTCCCTGTCTGGGGGCCAGCAGTTCTTC.

V usage is TRBV19 and J usage is TRBJ1-5, with 9 nucleotides matching TRBD1. The germline gives CDR1 LNHDA, CDR2 SQIVND (reference sequence). The V and J ends lost 8 bases and 1 base, in that order; junction bases with no gene match: 3. The CDR3 has 14 residues. In DNA form, the CDR3 reads TGTGCCAGTTCGACAGGGGGGAGCAATCAGCCCCAGCATTTT. Protein: CASSTGGSNQPQHF.

The chain is built from TRBV9 and TRBJ2-1, with 10 bases matching TRBD2. This CDR3 spans 17 amino acids. The germline CDR1 and CDR2 sequences are SGDLS and YYNGEE. V shed 0 bases, J shed 2 bases, and the junction held 5 bases outside the gene matches. The CDR3 sequence: CASSVVSGGAPYNEQFF. DNA of the CDR3: TGTGCCAGCAGCGTAGTCAGCGGGGGGGCCCCCTACAATGAGCAGTTCTTC.

V is TRBV9 and J is TRBJ2-2; 7 bases line up with TRBD1. The CDR3 is 15 amino acids. Germline V gene sequence: CDR1 SGDLS, CDR2 YYNGEE. Trimming removed 4 bases from V and 5 bases from J; junction bases left unmatched: 8. The CDR3 protein is CASSPGDSRTGELFF. The CDR3 DNA reads TGTGCCAGCAGCCCTGGGGACAGTAGAACCGGGGAGCTGTTTTTT.

CDR3 nucleotide sequence: TGCAGCGTTCGGGACAGGGGCCCACCCTACGAGCAGTACTTC. Its translation: CSVRDRGPPYEQYF. This chain connects TRBV29-1 to TRBJ2-7, with TRBD1 identical over 10 bases. CDR1 is SQVTM, CDR2 ANQGSEA, per germline. Trimming cost V 5 bases and J 2 bases; bases outside gene matches: 6. The length of the CDR3 is 14 residues.

The chain carries TRBV19 and TRBJ1-5, with D perhaps matching TRBD1 (5 bases). The germline V gene encodes CDR1 LNHDA and CDR2 SQIVND (reference sequence). The CDR3 totals 15 residues. V gave up 4 bases and J gave up 3 bases, with 13 bases separating them. The CDR3 region is CASSKGQLYNQPQHF. The CDR3 DNA sequence: TGTGCCAGTAGTAAGGGGCAGCTCTACAATCAGCCCCAGCATTTT.

The rearrangement uses TRBV11-1 and TRBJ1-2, with D unclear. Between the trimmed V and J ends, which lost 0 bases and 13 bases, there was a span of 15 bases. Germline V CDR1 and CDR2: SGHAT, FQDESV (reference sequence). The CDR3 sequence is 13 residues long. In DNA, the CDR3 is TGTGCCAGCAGCTTAGCGCTGGGCGTCTCCTCCACCTTC. The encoded protein is CASSLALGVSSTF.

The chain uses TRBV28 and TRBJ2-7; no clear D gene. Germline CDR1 MDHEN, CDR2 SYDVKM. This CDR3 contains 12 residues. V was cut by 4 bases and J by 0 bases, with 4 bases left in between. This CDR3 is CASSYGSYEQYF. The DNA of the CDR3 is TGTGCCAGCAGTTACGGCTCCTACGAGCAGTACTTC.

The chain is built from TRBV28 and TRBJ1-4; 7 bases agree with TRBD1. V lost 7 bases to trimming and J lost 0 bases; unmatched junction nucleotides: 5. This CDR3 is 15 amino acids long. The germline V gene encodes CDR1 MDHEN and CDR2 SYDVKM. The CDR3 is CASTGTAATNEKLFF. The CDR3 DNA sequence: TGTGCCAGCACCGGGACAGCAGCAACTAATGAAAAACTGTTTTTT.

V usage is TRBV13 and J usage is TRBJ1-3; a weak D match, TRBD1 (6 bases). Trimming cost V 5 bases and J 2 bases, with 16 bases left between them. The germline V gene has CDR1 PRHDT and CDR2 FYEKMQ (reference sequence). The CDR3 consists of 16 residues. The CDR3 reads CASSPLGRGPGNTIYF. The CDR3 nucleotides read TGTGCCAGCAGCCCTCTCGGGCGGGGGCCTGGAAACACCATATATTTT.

The J gene is TRBJ2-5, the V gene TRBV20-1, with D unresolved. Germline V gene sequence: CDR1 DFQATT, CDR2 SNEGSKA (reference sequence). This CDR3 spans 11 amino acids. With 1 base removed from V and 2 bases from J, the gap between germline ends came to 2 bases. The CDR3 spells CSARAQETQYF. CDR3 coding DNA: TGCAGTGCTAGAGCTCAAGAGACCCAGTACTTC.

V is TRBV7-9 and J is TRBJ1-1, with D possibly matching TRBD1 (5 bases). The germline V gene has CDR1 SEHNR and CDR2 FQNEAQ (reference sequence). The CDR3 is made up of 18 amino acids. V dropped 2 bases and J dropped 1 base, with 20 bases sitting between them. This chain's CDR3 is CASSLWSGSGGSNTEAFF. The CDR3 DNA reads as TGTGCCAGCAGCTTATGGTCTGGGTCGGGGGGATCGAACACTGAAGCTTTCTTT.

CDR3 loop: CASSIQREGTDTQYF. The CDR3 nucleotides read TGTGCCAGTAGTATTCAGCGGGAGGGCACAGATACGCAGTATTTT. The J gene is TRBJ2-3, the V gene TRBV19, with 9 positions matching TRBD2. J was trimmed by 1 base and V by 3 bases; bases with no gene match: 2. CDR1 is LNHDA and CDR2 is SQIVND in the germline V gene (reference sequence). The CDR3 spans 15 residues.

The rearrangement links TRBV5-1 to TRBJ2-7, with D unresolved. Germline V gene data show CDR1 as SGHRS and CDR2 as YFSETQ. With 4 bases removed from V and 3 bases from J, the gap between germline ends came to 11 bases. The CDR3 is 13 residues long. The CDR3 bases are TGCGCCAGCAGCCTCGACACCTACTACGAGCAGTACTTC. Amino acids: CASSLDTYYEQYF.

The chain carries TRBV7-2 and TRBJ1-3; maybe TRBD1 (6 bases). Germline V gives CDR1 SGHTA, CDR2 FQGNSA. CDR3 length equals 14 residues. V shed 5 bases and J shed 7 bases, with 15 bases lying between them. The CDR3 nucleotides are TGTGCCAGCAGCGCCGGACAGATGGCCAACACCATATATTTT. It encodes CASSAGQMANTIYF.

The rearrangement uses TRBV9 and TRBJ2-1, with D perhaps TRBD1 (5 bases). Deletions cut 0 bases from V and 8 bases from J, with 9 bases between. The CDR3 consists of 13 residues. CDR1 and CDR2 from the germline V gene are SGDLS and YYNGEE. The CDR3 loop is CASSVEGVHEQFF. In DNA, the CDR3 is TGTGCCAGCAGCGTAGAAGGGGTGCATGAGCAGTTCTTC.

The CDR3 spells CATDPGSIGEAFF. CDR3 DNA: TGTGCTACCGATCCAGGTTCTATTGGTGAAGCTTTCTTT. The rearrangement links TRBV25-1 to TRBJ1-1; D unresolved. This CDR3 spans 13 amino acids. Germline V lookup: CDR1 MGHDK, CDR2 SYGVNS.

The chain joins TRBV27 to TRBJ1-2, with TRBD1 as a possible D gene (6 bases). CDR3 length: 18 residues. The V end lost 2 bases, the J end lost 3 bases, and 22 bases lay between the germline ends. Germline V gene sequence: CDR1 MNHEY, CDR2 SMNVEV (reference sequence). CDR3 sequence: CASSLLLPRGDMDYGYTF. The CDR3 nucleotides are TGTGCCAGCAGTTTACTGCTTCCCAGAGGGGACATGGACTATGGCTACACCTTC.